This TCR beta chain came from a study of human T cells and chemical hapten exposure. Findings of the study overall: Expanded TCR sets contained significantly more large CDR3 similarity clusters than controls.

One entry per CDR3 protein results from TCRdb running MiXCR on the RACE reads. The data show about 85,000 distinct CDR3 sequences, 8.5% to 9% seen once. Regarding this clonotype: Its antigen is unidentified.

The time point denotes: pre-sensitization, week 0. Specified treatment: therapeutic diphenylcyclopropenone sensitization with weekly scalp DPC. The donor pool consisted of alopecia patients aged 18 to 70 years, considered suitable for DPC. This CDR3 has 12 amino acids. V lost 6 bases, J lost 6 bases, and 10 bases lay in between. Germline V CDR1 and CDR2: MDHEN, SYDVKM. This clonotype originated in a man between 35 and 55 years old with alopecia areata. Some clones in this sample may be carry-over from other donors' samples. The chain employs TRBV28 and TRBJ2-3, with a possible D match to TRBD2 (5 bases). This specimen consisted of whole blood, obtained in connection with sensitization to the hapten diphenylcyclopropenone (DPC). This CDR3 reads CASSIVADTQYF. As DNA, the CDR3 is TGTGCCAGCAGCATAGTAGCGGATACGCAGTATTTT.